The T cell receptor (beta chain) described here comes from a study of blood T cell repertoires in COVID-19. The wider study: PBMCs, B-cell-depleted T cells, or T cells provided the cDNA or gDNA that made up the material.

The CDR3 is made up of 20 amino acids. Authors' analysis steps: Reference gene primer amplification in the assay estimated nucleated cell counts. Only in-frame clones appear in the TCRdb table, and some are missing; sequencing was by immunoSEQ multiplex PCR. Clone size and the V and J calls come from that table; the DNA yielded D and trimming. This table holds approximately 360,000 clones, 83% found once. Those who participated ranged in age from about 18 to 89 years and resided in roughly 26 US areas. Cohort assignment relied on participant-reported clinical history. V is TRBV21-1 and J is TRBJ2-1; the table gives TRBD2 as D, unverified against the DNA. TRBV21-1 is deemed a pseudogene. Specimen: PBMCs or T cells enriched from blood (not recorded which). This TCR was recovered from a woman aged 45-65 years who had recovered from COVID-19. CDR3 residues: CASTSWWGGGVVEEDNEQFF. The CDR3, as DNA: TGTGCCAGCACTTCTTGGTGGGGGGGTGGGGTAGTAGAGGAGGACAATGAGCAGTTCTTC.